One sample yielded the 31 T cell receptor beta chains listed below, sequenced in a study of shared clonotypes between healthy human individuals. CD8 cells classed as naive were CD45RO-negative and positively selected for CCR7, excluding terminally differentiated effector memory CD45RA+ cells. The table came from immunoSEQ multiplex PCR; TCRdb's copy has only in-frame clones and leaves some out. There are hundreds of thousands of clones in the sample; 85% to 95% occur only once, and approximately 0.11% lies in the top ten. The specimen sequenced was naive CD8+ T cells sorted from blood. All receptors derive from a woman in her thirties in good health.

V usage is TRBV27 and J usage is TRBJ2-2, with 11 nucleotides matching TRBD1. V lost 2 bases to trimming and J lost 6 bases; unmatched junction nucleotides: 2. The germline V gene has CDR1 MNHEY and CDR2 SMNVEV (reference sequence). CDR3 size: 15 residues. The CDR3 here is CASSLGTGGAGELFF. The DNA for the CDR3 is TGTGCCAGCAGTTTAGGGACAGGGGGGGCCGGGGAGCTGTTTTTT.

The CDR3 region has the DNA TGCGCCAGCAGTCAGAGCGACCTGACTGGCAAAACCACCTACGAGCAGTACTTC. Translation: CASSQSDLTGKTTYEQYF. This chain uses TRBV4-1 with TRBJ2-7; D uncertain. The CDR3 contains 18 residues. Germline CDR1 MGHRA, CDR2 YSYEKL. Trimming cost V 6 bases and J 2 bases, with 26 bases left between them.

With regard to this clone: This CDR3 is also generated by other DNA sequences in the sample. The V gene is TRBV29-1, the J gene TRBJ2-7, with TRBD1 matching 9 bases. Trimming at V came to 6 bases and at J to 4 bases, leaving 4 bases not matched to a gene. Germline loops: CDR1 SQVTM, CDR2 ANQGSEA. CDR3 length: 12 residues. CDR3 DNA sequence: TGCAGCGTAGAACAGGGGGCGTACGAGCAGTACTTC. Translating gives CSVEQGAYEQYF.

V is TRBV11-2 and J is TRBJ2-1; D is ambiguous. Per the germline V gene, CDR1 is SGHAT and CDR2 is FQNNGV. The V end lost 2 bases, the J end lost 7 bases, and 15 bases lay between the germline ends. The CDR3 length is 15 residues. The CDR3 DNA reads TGTGCCAGCAGCTTAAGTGGGCCAAATGGTAATGAGCAGTTCTTC. It is translated as CASSLSGPNGNEQFF.

The V call is TRBV14, the J call TRBJ2-3; 7 bases are a match to TRBD1. With 3 bases clipped from V and 4 bases from J, the junction kept 10 bases outside the gene matches. The germline V gene has CDR1 SGHDN and CDR2 FVKESK. This CDR3 contains 16 residues. The CDR3 region is CASSQIGGLPADTQYF. The CDR3 nucleotides read TGTGCCAGCAGCCAGATAGGGGGCCTCCCGGCAGATACGCAGTATTTT.

The rearrangement uses TRBV5-1 and TRBJ2-1; D remains ambiguous. CDR1 and CDR2 (germline): SGHRS, YFSETQ. This CDR3 spans 14 amino acids. V was trimmed by 1 base and J by 9 bases, leaving 14 bases between them. CDR3 loop: CASSLTRSMGEQFF. The CDR3 coding sequence is TGCGCCAGCAGCTTGACTCGCAGCATGGGTGAGCAGTTCTTC.

A note on this clone: The junction shows a germline mismatch at one end, possibly a read error. This rearrangement joins TRBV19 to TRBJ1-5; 7 positions match TRBD1. Germline CDR1 reads LNHDA; CDR2 reads SQIVND (reference sequence). The CDR3 runs to 12 residues. The CDR3 bases are TGTGCCGGTAGGCCAGGGGGTCAGCCCCAGCATTTT. Translation gives CAGRPGGQPQHF.

The J gene is TRBJ1-6, the V gene TRBV19, with no clear D. Germline assignment: CDR1 LNHDA and CDR2 SQIVND (reference sequence). There are 15 residues in the CDR3. V was clipped by 6 bases and J by 5 bases, with 14 bases between them. CDR3 in DNA: TGTGCCAGTAGGACCACAGTCGGGAATAATTCACCCCTCCACTTT. Translated: CASRTTVGNNSPLHF. The full variable domain, completed using reference TRBV19 and TRBJ1-6, is DGGITQSPKYLFRKEGQNVTLSCEQNLNHDAMYWYRQDPGQGLRLIYYSQIVNDFQKGDIAEGYSVSREKKESFPLTVTSAQKNPTAFYLCASRTTVGNNSPLHFGNGTRLTVT.

The V gene is TRBV7-9, the J gene TRBJ2-7, with a possible D match to TRBD1 (6 bases). V lost 3 bases and J lost 3, with 12 bases in between. In germline, CDR1 is SEHNR, CDR2 FQNEAQ (reference sequence). The CDR3 length is 14 residues. CDR3 in DNA: TGTGCCAGCAGCTTCGGCTCAGGGGACTACGAGCAGTACTTC. Translating gives CASSFGSGDYEQYF.

The V and J genes are TRBV28 and TRBJ2-7, with TRBD2 identical over 7 bases. The V gene end was trimmed by 6 bases and the J gene end by 6 bases; junction bases not matched to a gene: 11. Looked up from germline, CDR1 is MDHEN and CDR2 is SYDVKM. The CDR3 is 14 amino acids. The CDR3: CASSPIAGVGEQYF. CDR3 nucleotides: TGTGCCAGCAGCCCAATCGCGGGAGTTGGCGAGCAGTACTTC.

This rearrangement joins TRBV27 to TRBJ2-7, with D unclear. Trimming shortened V by 0 bases and J by 5 bases, and 11 bases separated the two germline ends. The CDR3 length is 14 residues. CDR1 and CDR2 (germline): MNHEY, SMNVEV (reference sequence). CDR3 residues: CASSLSVDSHEQYF. CDR3 coding DNA: TGTGCCAGCAGTTTATCGGTAGATTCGCACGAGCAGTACTTC.

The V call is TRBV7-9, the J call TRBJ2-7; 11 positions match TRBD2. This CDR3 region has 15 residues. Germline loops: CDR1 SEHNR, CDR2 FQNEAQ (reference sequence). V was clipped by 5 bases and J by 3 bases; unmatched bases: 6. The CDR3 loop is CASSPLAGAVYEQYF. As DNA, the CDR3 is TGTGCCAGCAGCCCACTAGCGGGAGCTGTCTACGAGCAGTACTTC.

This clone was seen a handful of times. The rearrangement links TRBV27 to TRBJ2-7, with 13 bases that match TRBD2. The CDR3 consists of 16 residues. V lost 5 bases to trimming and J lost 5 bases; unmatched junction nucleotides: 9. The germline CDR1 and CDR2 sequences are MNHEY and SMNVEV (reference sequence). CDR3 amino acids: CASSQILAGGPHEQYF. The DNA for the CDR3 is TGTGCCAGCAGTCAAATACTAGCGGGAGGGCCCCACGAGCAGTACTTC.

The chain couples TRBV19 to TRBJ1-5; no definite D call. CDR3 length: 15 residues. The V and J ends lost 5 bases and 5 bases respectively, with 16 bases between them. Per the germline V gene, CDR1 is LNHDA and CDR2 is SQIVND (reference sequence). The CDR3 loop is CASSANVGIDQPQHF. The CDR3 DNA reads TGTGCCAGTAGTGCCAATGTGGGGATAGATCAGCCCCAGCATTTT.

The chain joins TRBV7-9 to TRBJ2-3; 9 nucleotides line up with TRBD2. The CDR3 has 16 residues. From germline, CDR1 is SEHNR and CDR2 FQNEAQ (reference sequence). V gave up 2 bases and J gave up 1 base; unmatched junction bases: 4. The CDR3 sequence is CASSLFGTSRTDTQYF. The CDR3, as DNA: TGTGCCAGCAGCTTATTTGGGACTAGCCGCACAGATACGCAGTATTTT.

This clone was counted a single time. The J gene is TRBJ2-5, the V gene TRBV27, with 10 nucleotides matching TRBD1. Germline V gene lookup returns CDR1 MNHEY and CDR2 SMNVEV (reference sequence). The CDR3 is 15 amino acids. Trimming cost V 8 bases and J 5 bases; bases outside gene matches: 11. CDR3 bases: TGTGCCAGCCGGGACAGGGGCTCGTGGGGGGAGACCCAGTACTTC. This sequence encodes CASRDRGSWGETQYF.

The chain's CDR3 is CASSPGLNGYTF. For the CDR3, the DNA is TGTGCCAGCAGCCCCGGGTTGAATGGCTACACCTTC. The chain couples TRBV28 to TRBJ1-2, with D uncertain. Between the trimmed V and J ends, which lost 6 bases and 6 bases, there was a span of 11 bases. Germline-derived CDR1 and CDR2 are MDHEN and SYDVKM. This CDR3 comprises 12 residues.

The chain links TRBV5-3 to TRBJ2-7; D is possibly TRBD1 (5 bases). TRBV5-3 is an ORF, and what it does is uncertain. The CDR3 spans 15 residues. With 6 bases removed from V and 3 bases from J, the gap between germline ends came to 19 bases. CDR3 sequence (DNA): TGTGCCAGAACCAGATTTAGTCGTGACAGCTACGAGCAGTACTTC. This codes for CARTRFSRDSYEQYF.

The V and J genes are TRBV4-1 and TRBJ1-2; the D gene is possibly TRBD1 (6 bases). CDR3 length: 14 residues. V lost 1 base, J lost 11 bases, and 17 bases lay in between. Germline CDR1 is MGHRA and CDR2 is YSYEKL. The CDR3 region has the DNA TGCGCCAGCAGCCAAGTGGGTGGGACAAGCCCTTACACCTTC. This encodes CASSQVGGTSPYTF.

The chain links TRBV28 to TRBJ1-2; 7 positions agree with TRBD1. J gave up 1 base and V 4 bases, and 3 bases lay outside the gene matches. Per the germline V gene, CDR1 is MDHEN and CDR2 is SYDVKM. CDR3 length equals 14 residues. The CDR3 region has the DNA TGTGCCAGCAGTTACAGGGGCCTTAACTATGGCTACACCTTC. This gives the protein CASSYRGLNYGYTF.

The rearrangement links TRBV28 to TRBJ2-5; D uncertain. This CDR3 region has 13 residues. In germline, CDR1 is MDHEN, CDR2 SYDVKM. The V and J ends lost 3 bases and 0 bases respectively, with 5 bases between them. CDR3 nucleotides: TGTGCCAGCAGTTTGAGCCACCAAGAGACCCAGTACTTC. Translating it yields CASSLSHQETQYF.

The gene calls are TRBV27 and TRBJ2-7, with 10 bases fitting TRBD1. This CDR3 has 16 residues. J was trimmed by 5 bases and V by 2 bases; bases with no gene match: 9. CDR1 is MNHEY, CDR2 SMNVEV, per germline (reference sequence). The CDR3 DNA reads as TGTGCCAGCAGTTTACCCCCCGGGACAGGGGCCAACGAGCAGTACTTC. The encoded protein is CASSLPPGTGANEQYF.

The chain carries TRBV7-2 and TRBJ2-3; D gene uncertain. V gave up 5 bases and J gave up 6 bases, with 9 bases separating them. The CDR3 runs 12 residues. Germline assignment: CDR1 SGHTA and CDR2 FQGNSA. The CDR3 nucleotides are TGTGCCAGCAGCGGGATATATGATACGCAGTATTTT. Residues: CASSGIYDTQYF. The variable domain in full, with the rest retrieved from reference TRBV7-2 and TRBJ2-3, is GAGVSQSPSNKVTEKGKDVELRCDPISGHTALYWYRQSLGQGLEFLIYFQGNSAPDKSGLPSDRFSAERTGGSVSTLTIQRTQQEDSAVYLCASSGIYDTQYFGPGTRLTVL.

V gene TRBV7-9 combines with J gene TRBJ2-3; D possibly corresponds to TRBD1 (6 bases). This CDR3 is built from 15 residues. V dropped 10 bases and J dropped 3 bases, with 20 bases sitting between them. Per germline, CDR1 SEHNR and CDR2 FQNEAQ (reference sequence). As DNA, the CDR3 is TGTGCCAATCAAGGGGGTCCAATTATGACAGATACGCAGTATTTT. Encoded protein: CANQGGPIMTDTQYF.

CDR3 in amino acids: CASMVETYEQYF. CDR3 in DNA: TGTGCCAGCATGGTGGAGACCTACGAGCAGTACTTC. The chain combines TRBV2 with TRBJ2-7; D is unclear. CDR3 size: 12 residues. The V end lost 7 bases, the J end lost 2 bases, and 9 bases lay between the germline ends. Per germline, CDR1 SNHLY and CDR2 FYNNEI. The full variable domain, in which reference TRBV2 and TRBJ2-7 provide the parts outside the CDR3, is EPEVTQTPSHQVTQMGQEVILRCVPISNHLYFYWYRQILGQKVEFLVSFYNNEISEKSEIFDDQFSVERPDGSNFTLKIRSTKLEDSAMYFCASMVETYEQYFGPGTRLTVT.

For this clone: The identical CDR3 is also encoded by other nucleotide sequences in the sample. This chain joins TRBV11-2 and TRBJ1-2; D is unclear. CDR3 length: 13 amino acids. The germline V and J ends were trimmed by 3 bases and 2 bases, with 7 bases remaining between them. CDR1 and CDR2 from the germline V gene are SGHAT and FQNNGV. CDR3 DNA: TGTGCCAGCAGCTTTGGCGCGAACTATGGCTACACCTTC. Translated: CASSFGANYGYTF. Using reference TRBV11-2 and TRBJ1-2 for the parts outside the CDR3, the full variable domain is EAGVAQSPRYKIIEKRQSVAFWCNPISGHATLYWYQQILGQGPKLLIQFQNNGVVDDSQLPKDRFSAERLKGVDSTLKIQPAKLEDSAVYLCASSFGANYGYTFGSGTRLTVV.

This clone was found once. This sequence joins TRBV5-4 and TRBJ2-3, with D hard to call. This CDR3 comprises 12 residues. CDR1 and CDR2 from the germline V gene are SGHNT and YYREEE (reference sequence). The V end lost 3 bases, the J end lost 4 bases, and 6 bases lay between the germline ends. CDR3 DNA sequence: TGTGCCAGCAGCTCCCCTCCAGATACGCAGTATTTT. Amino acid sequence: CASSSPPDTQYF.

The V call is TRBV13, the J call TRBJ2-5; 11 bases align to TRBD2. The CDR3 loop spans 16 amino acids. Trimming took 5 bases from V and 5 from J; bases not matched to a gene: 10. Germline assignment: CDR1 PRHDT and CDR2 FYEKMQ (reference sequence). The CDR3 DNA is TGTGCCAGCAGCCGAGGTCTAGCGGGAGGAAGGGAGACCCAGTACTTC. Its translation is CASSRGLAGGRETQYF.

This chain uses TRBV5-4 with TRBJ1-2; D gene unclear. This CDR3 contains 15 residues. Trimming removed 1 base at V and 6 bases at J, with 16 bases between. Germline-derived CDR1 and CDR2 are SGHNT and YYREEE (reference sequence). The CDR3 nucleotides are TGTGCCAGCAGCTTGCCGGGCACCTCTCTCCATGGCTACACCTTC. Amino acids: CASSLPGTSLHGYTF.

The V and J genes are TRBV30 and TRBJ2-5; 7 nucleotides align to TRBD2. The CDR3 sequence is 14 residues long. Per germline, CDR1 GTSNPN and CDR2 SVGIG (reference sequence). Trimming took 6 bases from V and 3 from J; bases not matched to a gene: 10. This CDR3 reads CACGASGPEETQYF. As DNA, the CDR3 is TGTGCCTGTGGGGCTAGCGGCCCAGAAGAGACCCAGTACTTC.

The chain has TRBV19 and TRBJ2-5; 7 bases fit TRBD2. With 5 bases clipped from V and 4 bases from J, the junction kept 7 bases outside the gene matches. Germline V lookup: CDR1 LNHDA, CDR2 SQIVND (reference sequence). CDR3 length: 14 amino acids. CDR3 residues: CASSSPGGGETQYF. The CDR3 nucleotides read TGTGCCAGTAGTTCACCGGGGGGAGGAGAGACCCAGTACTTC.